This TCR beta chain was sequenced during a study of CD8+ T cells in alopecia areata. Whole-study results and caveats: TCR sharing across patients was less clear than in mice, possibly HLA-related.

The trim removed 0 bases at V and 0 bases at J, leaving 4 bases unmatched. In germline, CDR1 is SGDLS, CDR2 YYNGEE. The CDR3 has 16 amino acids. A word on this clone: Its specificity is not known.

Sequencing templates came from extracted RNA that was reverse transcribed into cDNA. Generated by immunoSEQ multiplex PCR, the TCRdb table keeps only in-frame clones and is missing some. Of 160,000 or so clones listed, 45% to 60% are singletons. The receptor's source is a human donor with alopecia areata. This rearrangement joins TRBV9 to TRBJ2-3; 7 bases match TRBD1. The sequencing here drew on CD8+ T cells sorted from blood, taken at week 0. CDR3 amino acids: CASSVVDRPSTDTQYF. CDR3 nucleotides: TGTGCCAGCAGCGTAGTGGACAGGCCTAGCACAGATACGCAGTATTTT.